Below, 27 T cell receptor beta chains from the same sample are listed, as sequenced in a study of cytomegalovirus exposure and HLA in healthy donors. The table came from immunoSEQ multiplex PCR; TCRdb's copy has only in-frame clones and leaves some out. The sample comprises 150,000 to 200,000 clones, about 85% of which are singletons, and 16% rests with the top ten. Sequencing input: PBMCs. The receptors here all came from a man aged 18-30 years in good health and CMV-seropositive.

This clone was seen a few times. The CDR3 protein is CASSVAGRTYTGELFF. CDR3 DNA: TGTGCCAGCAGCGTAGCCGGGAGGACCTACACCGGGGAGCTGTTTTTT. The chain is built from TRBV9 and TRBJ2-2, with 7 bases that match TRBD2. The CDR3 covers 16 residues. CDR1 and CDR2 (germline): SGDLS, YYNGEE. The junction had 5 bases not matched to a gene; V was cut back by 0 bases and J by 3 bases.

The CDR3 nucleotides read TGTGCCAGCAGCGCGACTAGCTGGGAAGAGACCCAGTACTTC. Encoded protein: CASSATSWEETQYF. This sequence joins TRBV5-6 and TRBJ2-5; 7 bases are a match to TRBD2. The V segment lost 4 bases and the J segment 3 bases; nucleotides outside the gene matches: 6. This CDR3 contains 14 residues. CDR1 and CDR2 (germline): SGHDT, YYEEEE.

The genes are TRBV28 and TRBJ1-1, with 9 bases fitting TRBD1. Germline trimming cut 6 bases from V and 1 base from J; bases unmatched to any gene: 3. CDR1 is MDHEN and CDR2 is SYDVKM in the germline V gene. The CDR3 loop spans 14 amino acids. The CDR3 sequence is CASSHRGQNTEAFF. CDR3 coding DNA: TGTGCCAGCAGCCACAGGGGGCAGAACACTGAAGCTTTCTTT.

V and J are TRBV19 and TRBJ1-2; D uncertain. Per germline, CDR1 LNHDA and CDR2 SQIVND (reference sequence). V shed 1 base and J shed 2 bases, with 5 bases lying between them. The CDR3 spans 13 residues. Here the CDR3 reads CASSIGLNYGYTF. The CDR3 nucleotides are TGTGCCAGTAGTATAGGTTTAAACTATGGCTACACCTTC.

The count of this clone is one. In nucleotides, the CDR3 is TGTGCCAGCAGTGAAGGGGTCGGAGGGGCGGAGACCCAGTACTTC. It specifies CASSEGVGGAETQYF. The chain recombines TRBV6-1 with TRBJ2-5, with D possibly being TRBD2 (6 bases). In germline, CDR1 is MNHNS, CDR2 SASEGT. Trimming cost V 1 base and J 5 bases, with 14 bases left between them. The CDR3 consists of 15 residues.

This clone occurred a few times. This chain links TRBV28 with TRBJ1-2; D gene unclear. The CDR3 contains 12 residues. With 4 bases removed from V and 4 bases from J, the gap between germline ends came to 7 bases. The germline V gene encodes CDR1 MDHEN and CDR2 SYDVKM. CDR3 bases: TGTGCCAGCAGTTCCTCTCTCTATGGCTACACCTTC. Translation: CASSSSLYGYTF.

The V call is TRBV9, the J call TRBJ2-2; 11 bases agree with TRBD2. Germline values: CDR1 SGDLS, CDR2 YYNGEE. With V trimmed by 4 bases and J by 4 bases, 15 bases remained unmatched. The CDR3 runs 19 residues. Here the CDR3 reads CASSPRGVAGGPGTGELFF. The DNA for the CDR3 is TGTGCCAGCAGCCCCCGAGGGGTAGCGGGGGGGCCTGGCACCGGGGAGCTGTTTTTT.

J is TRBJ2-2 and V is TRBV4-1; D is perhaps TRBD1 (6 bases). Germline V gene sequence: CDR1 MGHRA, CDR2 YSYEKL. The CDR3 sequence is 17 residues long. Trimming stripped 3 bases from V and 0 bases from J, with 14 bases between. CDR3 sequence: CASSHLDRSANTGELFF. DNA of the CDR3: TGCGCCAGCAGCCACCTAGACAGGTCTGCGAACACCGGGGAGCTGTTTTTT.

The chain carries TRBV5-1 and TRBJ1-2, with 7 bases identical to TRBD1. V shed 4 bases, J shed 8 bases, and the junction held 8 bases outside the gene matches. The CDR3 has 13 residues. Germline CDR1 reads SGHRS; CDR2 reads YFSETQ. This chain's CDR3 is CASSPTGIEGYTF. In nucleotides, the CDR3 is TGCGCCAGCAGCCCGACAGGGATAGAGGGCTACACCTTC.

The chain uses TRBV6-1 and TRBJ2-3, with 8 bases that match TRBD2. CDR1 and CDR2 from the germline V gene are MNHNS and SASEGT. The CDR3 consists of 15 residues. V gave up 2 bases and J gave up 4 bases; unmatched junction bases: 5. CDR3 sequence (DNA): TGTGCCAGCAGTGAAACCGCGGGGGGATCAGATACGCAGTATTTT. It translates to CASSETAGGSDTQYF.

V and J are TRBV7-9 and TRBJ1-2; 10 bases are shared with TRBD1. CDR3 length: 16 residues. Germline assignment: CDR1 SEHNR and CDR2 FQNEAQ (reference sequence). V lost 6 bases, J lost 0 bases, and 7 bases stayed unmatched. The CDR3: CASSPTGGPANYGYTF. CDR3 DNA sequence: TGTGCCAGCAGTCCGACAGGGGGCCCAGCTAACTATGGCTACACCTTC.

This clone was observed a single time. The chain carries TRBV6-5 and TRBJ2-3, with no clear D. The germline V and J ends were trimmed by 6 bases and 3 bases, with 7 bases remaining between them. The germline V gene has CDR1 MNHEY and CDR2 SVGAGI. CDR3 length: 12 amino acids. CDR3 amino acids: CASRPRTDTQYF. CDR3 in DNA: TGTGCCAGCAGGCCCCGGACAGATACGCAGTATTTT.

The chain has TRBV5-4 and TRBJ2-1, with D perhaps TRBD1 (5 bases). Germline loops: CDR1 SGHNT, CDR2 YYREEE (reference sequence). V lost 2 bases and J lost 5, with 8 bases in between. This CDR3 comprises 13 residues. CDR3 loop: CASSFSGHNEQFF. In nucleotides, the CDR3 is TGTGCCAGCAGCTTCTCAGGGCACAATGAGCAGTTCTTC.

The chain couples TRBV7-3 to TRBJ2-3; weak D call: TRBD2 (7 bases). Germline V gene lookup returns CDR1 SGHTA and CDR2 FQGTGA. CDR3 length: 15 amino acids. Trimming removed 6 bases at V and 2 bases at J, with 15 bases between. In DNA form, the CDR3 reads TGTGCCAGCAGTAGAAGGGGGGGGGACACAGATACGCAGTATTTT. Protein: CASSRRGGDTDTQYF.

This chain connects TRBV27 to TRBJ2-1, with 7 bases lining up with TRBD1. CDR3 length: 18 amino acids. Germline-derived CDR1 and CDR2 are MNHEY and SMNVEV (reference sequence). The V segment lost 6 bases and the J segment 6 bases; nucleotides outside the gene matches: 20. The CDR3, as DNA: TGTGCCAGCAGCTCTCTCCCGACAGGGCGGAACCCCCTCAATGAGCAGTTCTTC. It is translated as CASSSLPTGRNPLNEQFF.

This clone was recorded once. The V gene is TRBV14, the J gene TRBJ2-7; D might be TRBD2 (5 bases). The CDR3 contains 13 residues. Germline V CDR1 and CDR2: SGHDN, FVKESK. The germline V and J ends were trimmed by 4 bases and 3 bases, with 10 bases remaining between them. The chain's CDR3 is CASSPPGDYEQYF. The CDR3 bases are TGTGCCAGCAGCCCCCCCGGGGACTACGAGCAGTACTTC.

The chain uses TRBV6-4 and TRBJ2-1; TRBD1 might be the D (5 bases). V was pared by 5 bases and J by 10 bases, with 15 bases between. CDR1 and CDR2 (germline): MRHNA, SNTAGT. The CDR3 extends over 13 amino acids. CDR3 sequence: CASSRVSSGEQFF. CDR3 DNA sequence: TGTGCCAGCAGTAGGGTCTCCTCAGGGGAGCAGTTCTTC.

This clone appeared once. The V and J genes are TRBV7-9 and TRBJ1-5; possibly TRBD1 for D (6 bases). The CDR3 has 15 residues. V lost 1 base and J lost 8, with 15 bases in between. Germline CDR1 SEHNR, CDR2 FQNEAQ (reference sequence). The DNA of the CDR3 is TGTGCCAGCAGCTTAGGGGGGCAGGGGCGGGAGCCCCAGCATTTT. This encodes CASSLGGQGREPQHF.

The rearrangement uses TRBV7-8 and TRBJ2-2; D is unclear. V dropped 5 bases and J dropped 6 bases, with 7 bases sitting between them. The germline V gene has CDR1 SGHVS and CDR2 FQNEAQ. This CDR3 contains 12 residues. The chain's CDR3 is CASSLTAGELFF. CDR3 sequence (DNA): TGTGCCAGCAGCCTAACGGCCGGGGAGCTGTTTTTT.

This rearrangement joins TRBV29-1 to TRBJ1-2, with a tentative D call TRBD1 (6 bases). Trimming took off 3 bases at V and 8 bases at J, with 19 bases between the two ends. CDR1 is SQVTM and CDR2 is ANQGSEA in the germline V gene. The CDR3 spans 14 residues. CDR3 protein: CSVDAGGPYSGYTF. CDR3 coding DNA: TGCAGCGTTGACGCGGGGGGGCCCTATTCGGGCTACACCTTC. The variable domain in full, with the rest retrieved from reference TRBV29-1 and TRBJ1-2, is SAVISQKPSRDICQRGTSLTIQCQVDSQVTMMFWYRQQPGQSLTLIATANQGSEATYESGFVIDKFPISRPNLTFSTLTVSNMSPEDSSIYLCSVDAGGPYSGYTFGSGTRLTVV.

The gene calls are TRBV2 and TRBJ2-3, with TRBD2 matching over 8 bases. V trimming: 7 bases; J trimming: 1 base; junction bases outside the gene matches: 10. The CDR3 consists of 16 residues. Germline values: CDR1 SNHLY, CDR2 FYNNEI. Written as DNA, the CDR3 is TGTGCCAGCATTCTCGGGGGGGCTGAGGGCACAGATACGCAGTATTTT. Translation: CASILGGAEGTDTQYF.

The genes are TRBV28 and TRBJ1-4; D perhaps matches TRBD1 (5 bases). Germline assignment: CDR1 MDHEN and CDR2 SYDVKM. Trimming cost V 3 bases and J 4 bases, with 21 bases left between them. The CDR3 loop spans 18 amino acids. This CDR3 is CASSLLPSRKGNNEKLFF. The CDR3 DNA sequence: TGTGCCAGCAGTTTGTTACCCTCGCGGAAGGGGAATAATGAAAAACTGTTTTTT.

The chain couples TRBV28 to TRBJ1-5, with a weak D call TRBD1 (6 bases). V lost 4 bases and J 7 bases, leaving 17 bases between the germline ends. In germline, CDR1 is MDHEN, CDR2 SYDVKM. This CDR3 region has 15 residues. The CDR3 spells CASSSPHRVRQPQHF. In nucleotides, the CDR3 is TGTGCCAGCAGTTCCCCTCACAGGGTACGGCAGCCCCAGCATTTT.

The chain is built from TRBV4-1 and TRBJ2-1, with 11 bases that match TRBD2. The length of the CDR3 is 18 residues. J lost 0 bases, V lost 4 bases, and 8 bases had no gene match. Germline CDR1 is MGHRA and CDR2 is YSYEKL. CDR3 coding DNA: TGCGCCAGCAGCCTTCGACTAGCGGGAACCCTCTCCTACAATGAGCAGTTCTTC. Its translation: CASSLRLAGTLSYNEQFF.

The V call is TRBV6-5, the J call TRBJ1-1; D gene unclear. Trimming pared 6 bases from V and 1 base from J, leaving 3 bases between. The CDR3 is 11 amino acids. Germline values: CDR1 MNHEY, CDR2 SVGAGI. The CDR3, as DNA: TGTGCCAGCAGACAGAACACTGAAGCTTTCTTT. Translated: CASRQNTEAFF.

The V call is TRBV20-1, the J call TRBJ2-7, with TRBD2 matching over 7 bases. V lost 6 bases, J lost 5 bases, and 4 bases stayed unmatched. Germline CDR1 is DFQATT and CDR2 is SNEGSKA (reference sequence). CDR3 length: 11 residues. In nucleotides, the CDR3 is TGCAGTGCCCCCCGGGGGGACGAGCAGTACTTC. It specifies CSAPRGDEQYF.

This clone has just a few counts. The CDR3 DNA follows: TGTGCCAGCAGTTTAAGGAGTGAGAATGGCTACACCTTC. Encoded protein: CASSLRSENGYTF. This chain links TRBV28 with TRBJ1-2; D gene unclear. Trimming removed 2 bases from V and 6 bases from J, with 10 bases in between. The germline CDR1 and CDR2 sequences are MDHEN and SYDVKM. CDR3 size: 13 residues.